This TCR beta chain was observed in a study of T cell repertoires in cytomegalovirus infection. A few counts support this clonotype. Its antigen is undetermined. The CDR3 runs to 15 residues. Trimming pared 2 bases from V and 3 bases from J, leaving 13 bases between. MiXCR, applied by TCRdb to the reads, yields one record per CDR3 protein. Of about 310,000 distinct CDR3 sequences listed, 25% were seen once; the top ten hold less than 15%. The V and J genes are TRBV12-3 or TRBV12-4 and TRBJ1-2, with D possibly being TRBD1 (5 bases). The receptor's source is a human donor in good health (CMV status not recorded). Some clones in this sample may be carry-over from other donors' samples. Sample: cultured PBMCs, taken from culture after CMV antigen stimulation. CDR3 protein: CASSLFSIRDYGYTF. The CDR3 DNA follows: TGTGCCAGCAGTTTATTTAGTATCAGGGACTATGGCTACACCTTC.